The T cell receptor beta chain described here comes from a study of vaccination effects on CD4 cells after COVID-19. V gave up 4 bases and J gave up 3 bases; unmatched junction bases: 5. Germline V lookup: CDR1 GTSNPN, CDR2 SVGIG (reference sequence). The CDR3 loop spans 14 amino acids. With respect to this clone: The antigen is unknown.

Sequencing was performed with immunoSEQ multiplex PCR; in TCRdb, only in-frame clones are kept and a portion is missing. The data contain tens of thousands of clones, 75% to 85% of them seen just once; the ten biggest clones take up over 5%. With the ViraFEST assay, the study expanded antigen-specific CD4+ T cells using viral peptide pools, then sequenced them. Following 10 days of culture, CD4+ T cells were isolated. Documented for the person is a PCR-confirmed SARS-CoV-2 infection occurring between March and December 2020. Some 2.1 million PBMC per well received about 9.6 IU/ml IL-2 and 8 to 10 ug/ml peptides in culture. General study points: Clones of infection and vaccine origin contracted markedly late after vaccination.

Sample: CD4+ T cells from PBMCs cultured with HIV peptides, taken before COVID-19 vaccination. Subset given: HIV-1 Nef peptide pool negative control/reference culture. This chain connects TRBV30 to TRBJ1-2; 10 nucleotides line up with TRBD1. The sequence came from a human donor who had a prior SARS-CoV-2 infection. CDR3: CAWNRQGADYGYTF. DNA of the CDR3: TGTGCCTGGAACCGACAGGGGGCGGACTATGGCTACACCTTC.